This T cell receptor beta chain was retrieved from a study of blood T cells in healthy people across ages. Alongside a J-beta primer mix, a sample-barcoded 5' primer served in a second PCR lasting roughly 6 to 12 cycles. MiXCR was run by TCRdb on the 5' RACE reads, yielding one entry per CDR3 protein. The sample has about 290,000 distinct CDR3 sequences; around 27% are singletons. This clonotype came up a few times. Germline V gene lookup returns CDR1 SGHRS and CDR2 YFSETQ. This CDR3 comprises 16 residues. The receptor's source is a woman in her sixties or seventies in good health. Sequencing was carried out using blood. The rearrangement uses TRBV5-1 and TRBJ2-5, with 7 bases fitting TRBD1. TRBJ2-1 explains the end of the DNA better; the J call may be wrong. CDR3 sequence reads: CASSLGPQRGLGEQFF. CDR3 in DNA: TGCGCCAGCAGCTTGGGCCCTCAAAGGGGGCTCGGGGAGCAGTTCTTC.